This TCR beta chain was sequenced for a study of T cell repertoires in cytomegalovirus infection (dated by TCRdb to about 2019). For the wider study: Donor HLA type was relevant to the analysis, as public TCR beta signatures indicated carriage of CMV infection together with the matching HLA type.

Study-wide conclusions, independent of this receptor: In both this cohort and an independent cohort of under 450 donors, the cumulative frequency of public TCR beta family members distinguished carriers of CMV infection plus the relevant HLA type. The ex vivo response was dominated by HLA-C-restricted CMV-specific TCR beta clonotypes, which also provided the single most frequent clonotype in two of eight donors.

This clonotype was counted only a few times. There is no known antigen for this receptor. No quality values exist for individual bases; no much larger clone is one base distant. Including cysteine and phenylalanine, the CDR3 has 12 amino acids. Only the CDR3 portion is preserved as DNA: 36 bases, with reading frame beginning at the first base. Trimming takes 6 bases from V and 3 bases from J, and the germline ends sit 6 bases apart. The germline V gene supplies CDR1 SGHAT and CDR2 FQNNGV. This sample was sequenced with an Illumina HiSeq 1500. TCRdb reanalyzed the raw reads on its own, using fastp at Q25 for trimming and MiXCR for clone calling, and kept in-frame beta chains. Rows are unified per CDR3 protein, each entry keeping the most common DNA and genes. Counted in this sample were 350,000 to 450,000 distinct CDR3 sequences; 15% to 20% of them appeared once. Approximately 10% of the sample goes to the ten largest clones.

The source material was PBMCs. The chain is encoded by TRBV11-2 joined to TRBJ1-3, with an unclear D gene assignment. This clonotype was obtained from a human donor in good health (CMV status not recorded). Some clones in this sample may be carry-over from other donors' samples. The bases are TGTGCCAGCAGGATGGGTGGAAACACCATATATTTT. It translates as CASRMGGNTIYF.